The present entry profiles one T cell receptor beta chain with its context. Antigen unknown. This sample was included in a study of memory CD4+ T cells and cytomegalovirus serostatus. In the study overall: Of the healthy Belgian adults, roughly ten were CMV seropositive and 20 to 25 seronegative.

The CDR3 spans 12 residues. Germline V gene lookup returns CDR1 LNHDA and CDR2 SQIVND (reference sequence). V lost 6 bases, J lost 4 bases, and 9 bases lay in between. Broader study findings: CMV serostatus prediction reached median AUC roughly 0.95, or 0.91 with US-trained model. The CMV-associated TCR signature appears largely within the CD4+ memory repertoire. Of 150 to 200 reported CMV TCRbeta sequences, 65 to 85 were found in memory CD4+ repertoires.

The sort gate was single viable CD3+CD4+CD8-CD45RO+ cells for memory CD4+ T cells. Method: immunoSEQ multiplex PCR; TCRdb's copy keeps in-frame clones and lacks some. Among some 29,000 clones listed, about 75% were seen once. The V gene is TRBV19, the J gene TRBJ1-2; TRBD1 is a possible D gene (5 bases). The sequencing input was memory CD4+ T cells from blood. This receptor was taken from an adult in good health and CMV-seronegative. Some clones in this sample may be carry-over from other donors' samples. The CDR3 coding sequence is TGTGCCAGTAGGGAGACAGTCTATGGCTACACCTTC. It specifies CASRETVYGYTF.